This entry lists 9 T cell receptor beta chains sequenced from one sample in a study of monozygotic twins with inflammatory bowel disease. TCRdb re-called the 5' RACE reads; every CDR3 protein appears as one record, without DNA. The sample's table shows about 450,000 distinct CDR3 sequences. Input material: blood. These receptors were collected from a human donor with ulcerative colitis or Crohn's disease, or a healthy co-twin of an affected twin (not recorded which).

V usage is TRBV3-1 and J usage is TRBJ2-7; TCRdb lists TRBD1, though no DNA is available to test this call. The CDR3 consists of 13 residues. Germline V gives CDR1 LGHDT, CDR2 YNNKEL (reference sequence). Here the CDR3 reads CASSQAPLYEQYF.

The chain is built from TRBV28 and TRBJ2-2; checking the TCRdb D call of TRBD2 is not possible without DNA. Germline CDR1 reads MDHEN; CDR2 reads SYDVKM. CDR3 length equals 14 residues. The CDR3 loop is CASSPTSDTGELFF.

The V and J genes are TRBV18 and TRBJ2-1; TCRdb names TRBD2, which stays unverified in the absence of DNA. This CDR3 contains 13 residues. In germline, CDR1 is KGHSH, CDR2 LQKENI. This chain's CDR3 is CASSPGTSFQQFF.

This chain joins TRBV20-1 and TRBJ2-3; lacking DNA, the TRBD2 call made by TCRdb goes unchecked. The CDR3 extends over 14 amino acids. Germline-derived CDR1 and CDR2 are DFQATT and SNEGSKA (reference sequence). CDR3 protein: CSARRLAGSDTQYF.

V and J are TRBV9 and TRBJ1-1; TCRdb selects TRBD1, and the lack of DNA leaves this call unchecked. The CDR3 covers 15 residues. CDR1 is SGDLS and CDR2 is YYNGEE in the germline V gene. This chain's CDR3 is CASSVGGQGSTEAFF.

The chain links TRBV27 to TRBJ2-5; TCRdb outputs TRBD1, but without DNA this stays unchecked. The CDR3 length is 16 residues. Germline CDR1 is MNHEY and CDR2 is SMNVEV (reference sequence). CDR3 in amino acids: CASSLYRQGGQETQYF.

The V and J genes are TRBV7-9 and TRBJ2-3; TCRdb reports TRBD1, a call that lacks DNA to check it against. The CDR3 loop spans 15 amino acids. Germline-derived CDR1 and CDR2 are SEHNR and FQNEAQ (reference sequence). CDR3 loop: CARTRRDLCTDTQYF.

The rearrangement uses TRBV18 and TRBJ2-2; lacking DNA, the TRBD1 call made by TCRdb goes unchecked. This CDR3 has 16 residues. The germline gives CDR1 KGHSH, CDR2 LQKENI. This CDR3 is CASSPAGTANTGELFF.

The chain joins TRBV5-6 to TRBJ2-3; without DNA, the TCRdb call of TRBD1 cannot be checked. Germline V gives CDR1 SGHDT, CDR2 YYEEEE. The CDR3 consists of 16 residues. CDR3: CASTPGAEISTDTQYF.